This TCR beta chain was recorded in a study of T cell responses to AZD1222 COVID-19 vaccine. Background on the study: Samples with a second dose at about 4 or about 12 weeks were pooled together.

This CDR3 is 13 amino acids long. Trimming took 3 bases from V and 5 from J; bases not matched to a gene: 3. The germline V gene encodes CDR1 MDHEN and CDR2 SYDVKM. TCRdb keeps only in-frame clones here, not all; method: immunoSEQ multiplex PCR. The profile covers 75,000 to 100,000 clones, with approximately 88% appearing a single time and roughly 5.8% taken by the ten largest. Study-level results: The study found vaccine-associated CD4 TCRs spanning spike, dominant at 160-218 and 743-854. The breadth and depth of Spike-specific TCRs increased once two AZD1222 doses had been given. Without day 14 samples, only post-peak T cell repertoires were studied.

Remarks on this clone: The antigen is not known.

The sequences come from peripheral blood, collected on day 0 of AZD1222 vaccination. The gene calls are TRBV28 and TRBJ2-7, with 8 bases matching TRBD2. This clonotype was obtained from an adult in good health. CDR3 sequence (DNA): TGTGCCAGCAGTTTCGGGGGGGCGGACGAGCAGTACTTC. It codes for CASSFGGADEQYF.